Shown below are 15 T cell receptor beta chains from a single sample sequenced in a study of T-cell reconstitution after alpha-beta-depleted transplantation in children (TCRdb year 2016). The meaning of the sample's treatment or condition label: allogeneic hematopoietic cell transplantation with graft depleted of TCRalphabeta T cells and CD19 B cells. Libraries were built with PCR. The instrument was an Illumina HiSeq 2500. TCR library preparation used molecular barcoding, with unique molecular identifiers applied to normalize quantification of the TCRbeta repertoire. TCRdb's own reprocessing of the public reads used fastp at Q25 and MiXCR and kept productive beta chains. Identical CDR3 proteins give one entry, which carries the most common genes and DNA. A total of 250,000 or so distinct CDR3 sequences appear in this sample, more than 20% of them only once. 4% to 5.5% of the sample is held by the ten biggest clonotypes.

The sequences come from PBMCs, mostly from graft donor cells, collected 360 days after TCRalphabeta/CD19-depleted stem cell transplant. The source of these receptors is a female patient younger than 10 who had a stem cell transplant for congenital amegakaryocytic thrombocytopenia, so the T cells may come from the graft donor.

The genes are TRBV20-1 and TRBJ2-7; D might be TRBD2 (6 bases). The V and J ends lost 1 base and 7 bases respectively, with 20 bases between them. This CDR3 comprises 15 residues. Germline CDR1 and CDR2: DFQATT and SNEGSKA (reference sequence). The CDR3 DNA reads as TGCAGTGCTAGAGTTGCTAGCGCCGGCCCAAAAGAGCAGTACTTC. Translated, it gives CSARVASAGPKEQYF.

This clonotype was seen repeatedly, ten times or more. The chain uses TRBV12-3 or TRBV12-4 and TRBJ1-1, with unresolved D. V lost 0 bases, J lost 8 bases, and 7 bases lay in between. CDR3 length equals 12 residues. CDR3 sequence: CASSLALGEAFF. The CDR3 coding sequence is TGTGCCAGCAGTTTAGCGCTGGGGGAAGCTTTCTTT.

This sequence joins TRBV20-1 and TRBJ2-7; D possibly corresponds to TRBD1 (5 bases). The V and J ends lost 1 base and 2 bases respectively, with 21 bases between them. The germline CDR1 and CDR2 sequences are DFQATT and SNEGSKA (reference sequence). The CDR3 is 17 amino acids. CDR3 DNA sequence: TGCAGTGCTAGAGGCCCCATGCCTCAGGGCTCACCCTACGAGCAGTACTTC. Translated: CSARGPMPQGSPYEQYF.

This chain uses TRBV12-3 or TRBV12-4 with TRBJ1-1; 11 nucleotides line up with TRBD1. The CDR3 consists of 15 residues. V dropped 9 bases and J dropped 3; count of bases not matched to a gene: 9. Here the CDR3 reads CASSRDRGSDTEAFF. DNA of the CDR3: TGTGCCAGTTCCCGGGACAGGGGGTCGGACACTGAAGCTTTCTTT.

J is TRBJ1-3 and V is TRBV12-3 or TRBV12-4; D uncertain. Trimming shortened V by 2 bases and J by 3 bases, and 5 bases separated the two germline ends. The CDR3 totals 13 residues. The CDR3 sequence: CASSLIGGNTIYF. The CDR3 DNA reads TGTGCCAGCAGTTTAATAGGTGGAAACACCATATATTTT.

There are a few counts of this clonotype. V is TRBV19 and J is TRBJ1-1; 7 nucleotides line up with TRBD1. This CDR3 region has 14 residues. After removal of 8 bases from V and 1 base from J, the junction contained 7 bases not matched to a gene. Germline CDR1 is LNHDA and CDR2 is SQIVND (reference sequence). The CDR3 nucleotides read TGTGCCAGTTGGGCAGGGGGAAGGAACACTGAAGCTTTCTTT. Amino acid sequence: CASWAGGRNTEAFF. Drawing the rest from reference TRBV19 and TRBJ1-1, the complete variable domain is DGGITQSPKYLFRKEGQNVTLSCEQNLNHDAMYWYRQDPGQGLRLIYYSQIVNDFQKGDIAEGYSVSREKKESFPLTVTSAQKNPTAFYLCASWAGGRNTEAFFGQGTRLTVV.

This chain links TRBV18 with TRBJ2-7; 10 nucleotides align to TRBD2. Unmatched junction bases numbered 7, after V lost 2 bases and J lost 3 bases. The CDR3 consists of 16 residues. Germline CDR1 reads KGHSH; CDR2 reads LQKENI. CDR3 amino acids: CASSPLPSGGGYEQYF. In DNA, the CDR3 is TGTGCCAGCTCACCATTGCCTAGCGGGGGTGGCTACGAGCAGTACTTC.

The table lists this clonotype with many counts. The chain employs TRBV5-1 and TRBJ2-7, with 10 bases matching TRBD1. This CDR3 is 12 amino acids long. Trimming removed 3 bases from V and 7 bases from J; junction bases left unmatched: 1. Germline assignment: CDR1 SGHRS and CDR2 YFSETQ. The CDR3, as DNA: TGCGCCAGCAGCTGGACAGGGGGAGAGCAGTACTTC. Translated: CASSWTGGEQYF.

This sequence joins TRBV5-1 and TRBJ2-7; no definite D call. Germline-derived CDR1 and CDR2 are SGHRS and YFSETQ. The V and J ends lost 0 bases and 6 bases respectively, with 10 bases between them. This CDR3 region has 13 residues. CDR3 in DNA: TGCGCCAGCAGCTTGGGAGTAGGGTTCGAGCAGTACTTC. Protein product: CASSLGVGFEQYF.

This clonotype was observed at least ten times. The chain has TRBV12-1 and TRBJ2-1; no check of the table's D call, TRBD2, against the DNA was made. TRBV12-1 is given as a pseudogene. CDR3 length equals 17 residues. The CDR3 bases are TGTGCCAGCAGCTTTGCGTCGGCGGGAGTTTCCTACAATGAGCAGTTCTTC. It translates to CASSFASAGVSYNEQFF.

This sequence joins TRBV2 and TRBJ2-2; D gene unclear. Trimming removed 8 bases at V and 3 bases at J, with 13 bases between. Germline V gene lookup returns CDR1 SNHLY and CDR2 FYNNEI. CDR3 length: 14 amino acids. CDR3 sequence: CASADRYYTGELFF. The DNA for the CDR3 is TGTGCCAGCGCGGACCGCTACTACACCGGGGAGCTGTTTTTT.

This sequence joins TRBV2 and TRBJ1-3, with D perhaps matching TRBD1 (6 bases). The length of the CDR3 is 18 residues. Germline V CDR1 and CDR2: SNHLY, FYNNEI. Between the trimmed V and J ends, which lost 6 bases and 1 base, there was a span of 22 bases. In DNA, the CDR3 is TGTGCCAGCAGCCGGTGGGCGGGGGGCGACCGATCTGGAAACACCATATATTTT. As protein: CASSRWAGGDRSGNTIYF.

The V and J genes are TRBV6-1 and TRBJ2-5; weak D call: TRBD1 (6 bases). The germline V gene encodes CDR1 MNHNS and CDR2 SASEGT. V dropped 3 bases and J dropped 5 bases, with 13 bases sitting between them. The CDR3 covers 14 residues. The CDR3 DNA reads as TGTGCCAGCAGTGACACAGGGATGCGGGAGACCCAGTACTTC. Translating gives CASSDTGMRETQYF.

The chain combines TRBV18 with TRBJ1-3, with D unresolved. V was trimmed by 2 bases and J by 0 bases, leaving 11 bases between them. The CDR3 consists of 16 residues. Germline CDR1 reads KGHSH; CDR2 reads LQKENI. In nucleotides, the CDR3 is TGTGCCAGCTCACCAGTAGCAGCCAGCTCTGGAAACACCATATATTTT. It specifies CASSPVAASSGNTIYF.

This CDR3 reads CASSDSGTGAPKGQFF. The CDR3 nucleotides read TGTGCCAGCAGTGATTCCGGGACAGGGGCACCAAAAGGGCAGTTCTTC. The rearrangement uses TRBV2 and TRBJ2-1, with 10 bases lining up with TRBD1. Germline trimming cut 3 bases from V and 12 bases from J; bases unmatched to any gene: 14. The CDR3 loop spans 16 amino acids. Germline CDR1 SNHLY, CDR2 FYNNEI.